This T cell receptor (beta chain) is from a study of yellow fever vaccine responses in identical twins. Study observations and caveats: Among the twins, the vaccine T cell response reportedly seemed partly convergent and partly personalized.

The CDR3 loop spans 15 amino acids. Germline trimming cut 4 bases from V and 9 bases from J; bases unmatched to any gene: 10. The germline CDR1 and CDR2 sequences are SGHNT and YENEEA. In TCRdb, the RT-PCR reads were re-called with MiXCR into one record per CDR3 protein. The sample lists approximately 10,000 distinct CDR3 sequences, 65% to 80% seen once, with less than 8.5% in the top ten. The sample holds one count of this clonotype. The antigen remains undetermined. The V gene is TRBV11-3, the J gene TRBJ2-1; 9 bases map to TRBD1. Sequenced material: T cells from blood (PBMCs), unsorted or a sorted subset (not recorded which), taken before or after yellow fever vaccination (not recorded which). The TCR sequence derives from a woman aged 18-29 years who received the yellow fever vaccine. CDR3 sequence reads: CASSSPGGQGTEQFF. CDR3 DNA sequence: TGTGCCAGCAGCTCCCCTGGGGGACAGGGAACTGAGCAGTTCTTC. Using reference TRBV11-3 and TRBJ2-1 for the parts outside the CDR3, the full variable domain is EAGVVQSPRYKIIEKKQPVAFWCNPISGHNTLYWYLQNLGQGPELLIRYENEEAVDDSQLPKDRFSAERLKGVDSTLKIQPAELGDSAVYLCASSSPGGQGTEQFFGPGTRLTVL.